Listed below are T cell receptor beta chains from one sample, sequenced in a study of blood T cells in healthy people across ages. TCRdb ran MiXCR on the 5' RACE reads and lists one entry per CDR3 protein. The table has some 1.4 million distinct CDR3 sequences, roughly 45% seen once. Sequencing was done on a sample of blood. Receptors originate from a woman aged 18-29 years in good health. Each CDR3 is given with its conserved first and last residue. The order of the fields is clone size, J gene, D gene, V gene, CDR3 protein, CDR3 DNA. D genes are given only for firm matches. A row's size may be missing; if present it is once, few, many or a size class.

>NA|TRBJ2-7|NA|TRBV7-9
CASSPADPEQYF
TGTGCCAGCAGCCCCGCGGACCCCGAGCAGTACTTC
>NA|TRBJ2-3|NA|TRBV2
CASSLSSGQYF
TGTGCCAGCAGCCTCAGCTCGGGGCAGTATTTT
>few|TRBJ1-5|NA|TRBV10-3
CAISESREPQHF
TGTGCCATCAGTGAGTCGCGGGAGCCCCAGCATTTT
>few|TRBJ2-7|TRBD1|TRBV29-1
CSVREPGQGSTYEQYF
TGCAGCGTTCGAGAGCCCGGACAGGGGTCCACCTACGAGCAGTACTTC
>NA|TRBJ2-3|NA|TRBV28
CASASLGSGDTQYF
TGTGCCAGCGCATCGTTGGGGTCTGGAGATACGCAGTATTTT
>NA|TRBJ1-2|NA|TRBV5-1
CASSYEITGNPGYTF
TGCGCCAGCAGCTATGAGATTACAGGGAATCCTGGCTACACCTTC
>NA|TRBJ2-3|NA|TRBV10-2
CASSTARDTQYF
TGCGCCAGCAGCACGGCCCGGGATACGCAGTATTTT
>NA|TRBJ2-7|NA|TRBV6-1
CASSRIQGVSGSYEQYF
TGTGCCAGCAGCCGAATACAGGGAGTCTCCGGCTCCTACGAGCAGTACTTC
>NA|TRBJ2-5|NA|TRBV5-1
CASSFGENQETQYF
TGCGCCAGCAGCTTCGGGGAGAATCAAGAGACCCAGTACTTC
>few|TRBJ2-2|NA|TRBV28
CASSLADANTGELFF
TGTGCCAGCAGTTTAGCAGACGCGAACACCGGGGAGCTGTTTTTT